This TCR beta chain derives from a study of CXCR3-negative and CXCR3-positive naive CD8 T cells. At the level of the study: About 140 million TRB reads were obtained in total, which works out to about 1.5 +/- 0.3 million per library.

The CDR3 is 14 amino acids. CDR1 and CDR2 from the germline V gene are MNHEY and SVGEGT. UMI-labeled 5' RACE TRB cDNA libraries were prepared from the cells. One entry per CDR3 protein, without DNA, is what TCRdb gives after re-calling the 5' RACE reads. Reported are nearly 90,000 distinct CDR3 sequences; the ten largest clones contain roughly 0.89%. Each CD8+ T cell subset was sorted in triplicate, 300,000 cells each. CD45RO-CCR7+CD27+CD95- marked naive CD8+ T cells. Concerning this clonotype itself: Its target is unknown.

Study findings and constraints: Unlike memory cells, which differed, naive CXCR3-negative and CXCR3-positive cells had similar TRBV-TRBJ usage. Naive cells with CXCR3 showed TRB CDR3s that were more hydrophobic than those in CXCR3-negative naive cells.

The specimen sequenced was naive CXCR3+ CD8+ T cells from blood. As for subset: CD45RO-CCR7+CD27+CD95- naive CD8+ T cells expressing CXCR3 (TNR3+). The source of this sequence is a human donor in good health. Some clones in this sample may be carry-over from other donors' samples. V is TRBV6-2 or TRBV6-3 and J is TRBJ2-5; absent DNA, TCRdb's TRBD1 call cannot be checked. CDR3 loop: CASSPPGYQETQYF.